The 11 T cell receptor beta chains below were found in one sample sequenced in a study of control samples from healthy donors and cancer patients. Here immunoSEQ multiplex PCR was the method, and the copy in TCRdb shows in-frame clones only, minus some. This repertoire comprises about 190,000 clones; its ten largest clones make up around 2%. The specimen was blood. Receptor source: a woman aged 30 to 39 in good health.

V gene TRBV19 combines with J gene TRBJ1-1; 10 bases fit TRBD1. The CDR3 runs to 15 residues. V trimming: 6 bases; J trimming: 1 base; junction bases outside the gene matches: 5. Germline V gene lookup returns CDR1 LNHDA and CDR2 SQIVND (reference sequence). CDR3 loop: CASRSTGGENTEAFF. The CDR3 region has the DNA TGTGCCAGTAGATCGACAGGGGGCGAGAACACTGAAGCTTTCTTT.

The rearrangement links TRBV5-6 to TRBJ1-3; 9 bases fit TRBD1. Germline V gives CDR1 SGHDT, CDR2 YYEEEE. V gave up 3 bases and J gave up 3 bases; unmatched junction bases: 7. The CDR3 consists of 16 residues. The CDR3 DNA follows: TGTGCCAGCAGCTCTCCGGGACAGGGAAATGGAAACACCATATATTTT. It yields the protein CASSSPGQGNGNTIYF.

The rearrangement links TRBV7-2 to TRBJ2-7, with D possibly being TRBD2 (7 bases). V was cut by 1 base and J by 4 bases, with 14 bases left in between. The V gene's germline CDR1 is SGHTA and CDR2 FQGNSA. CDR3 length: 15 residues. The CDR3 is CASSLGGGRRYEQYF. Here the CDR3 DNA reads TGTGCCAGCAGCTTAGGGGGGGGCCGTAGATACGAGCAGTACTTC.

The V gene is TRBV14, the J gene TRBJ1-4; 7 bases fit TRBD1. J lost 10 bases, V lost 1 base, and 3 bases had no gene match. The length of the CDR3 is 13 residues. Germline assignment: CDR1 SGHDN and CDR2 FVKESK. DNA for the CDR3: TGTGCCAGCAGCCAAGGACAGGGAACAAAACTGTTTTTT. Its translation: CASSQGQGTKLFF.

The chain uses TRBV10-2 and TRBJ1-1; 9 nucleotides align to TRBD1. With 0 bases clipped from V and 1 base from J, the junction kept 9 bases outside the gene matches. Germline assignment: CDR1 WSHSY and CDR2 SAAADI. The CDR3 is 18 residues long. The CDR3 protein is CASSESGTGTASNTEAFF. The CDR3 region has the DNA TGCGCCAGCAGTGAGTCGGGGACAGGGACGGCATCGAACACTGAAGCTTTCTTT.

The J gene is TRBJ1-1, the V gene TRBV5-1; D is uncertain. The V end was cut by 4 bases, the J end by 3 bases, with 16 bases between. This CDR3 is 15 amino acids long. CDR1 is SGHRS, CDR2 YFSETQ, per germline. As DNA, the CDR3 is TGCGCCAGCAGCGATGGGCGGAAGAGGGACACTGAAGCTTTCTTT. Residues: CASSDGRKRDTEAFF.

To note about this clone: The junction differs from germline at one of its ends, possibly a read error. CDR3 nucleotides: TGTGCCAGCAGCACGGGACTAGCGGGGGTGTACACTGAGCAGTTCTTC. This gives the protein CASSTGLAGVYTEQFF. V and J are TRBV5-6 and TRBJ2-1; TRBD2 matches 14 bases. Germline CDR1 reads SGHDT; CDR2 reads YYEEEE. The CDR3 sequence is 16 residues long. Looking up the rest from reference TRBV5-6 and TRBJ2-1 gives the full variable domain: DAGVTQSPTHLIKTRGQQVTLRCSPKSGHDTVSWYQQALGQGPQFIFQYYEEEERQRGNFPDRFSGHQFPNYSSELNVNALLLGDSALYLCASSTGLAGVYTEQFFGPGTRLTVL.

The V gene is TRBV5-1, the J gene TRBJ1-3; D remains unclear. The V gene's germline CDR1 is SGHRS and CDR2 YFSETQ. The V gene lost 0 bases and the J gene lost 6 bases, with 10 bases spanning the gap. The CDR3 runs 14 residues. CDR3 region: CASSLESQKNTIYF. The CDR3 bases are TGCGCCAGCAGCTTGGAATCCCAAAAAAACACCATATATTTT.

The rearrangement uses TRBV6-5 and TRBJ1-5, with D possibly matching TRBD1 (5 bases). The germline CDR1 and CDR2 sequences are MNHEY and SVGAGI. The CDR3 covers 13 residues. V dropped 5 bases and J dropped 5 bases, with 10 bases sitting between them. CDR3 region: CASSQGIYQPQHF. For the CDR3, the DNA is TGTGCCAGCAGTCAGGGCATATATCAGCCCCAGCATTTT.

The chain has TRBV24-1 and TRBJ2-6, with TRBD2 as a possible D gene (6 bases). Germline values: CDR1 KGHDR, CDR2 SFDVKD. V was pared by 3 bases and J by 2 bases, with 13 bases between. The CDR3 has 17 amino acids. The CDR3 DNA reads as TGTGCCACCAGTGATCCCAGGGACTCGACTGGGGCCAACGTCCTGACTTTC. Translating gives CATSDPRDSTGANVLTF.

The gene calls are TRBV5-1 and TRBJ1-1; 9 bases fit TRBD1. CDR1 and CDR2 from the germline V gene are SGHRS and YFSETQ. The CDR3 length is 13 residues. The V and J ends lost 4 bases and 6 bases, in that order; junction bases with no gene match: 4. CDR3: CASSPGQGPEAFF. In DNA, the CDR3 is TGCGCCAGCAGCCCGGGACAGGGCCCTGAAGCTTTCTTT.